This T cell receptor beta chain was profiled in a study of T cell changes during pregnancy in multiple sclerosis. Clones were sequenced by immunoSEQ multiplex PCR, and TCRdb holds only the in-frame ones, with some missing. The data hold approximately 83,000 clones, with about 94% observed a single time. Only one count was recorded for this clone. The receptor was derived from a female donor with multiple sclerosis, enrolled in a pregnancy study. The sample in question was peripheral blood, obtained in the third trimester of pregnancy.

For the CDR3, the DNA is TGTGCCAGCAGTCAAACAGGGCTGAACACCGGGGAGCTGTTTTTT. It translates to CASSQTGLNTGELFF. J is TRBJ2-2 and V is TRBV27; D perhaps matches TRBD1 (6 bases). There are 15 residues in the CDR3. The V gene's germline CDR1 is MNHEY and CDR2 SMNVEV (reference sequence). Trimming took off 5 bases at V and 1 base at J, with 11 bases between the two ends.